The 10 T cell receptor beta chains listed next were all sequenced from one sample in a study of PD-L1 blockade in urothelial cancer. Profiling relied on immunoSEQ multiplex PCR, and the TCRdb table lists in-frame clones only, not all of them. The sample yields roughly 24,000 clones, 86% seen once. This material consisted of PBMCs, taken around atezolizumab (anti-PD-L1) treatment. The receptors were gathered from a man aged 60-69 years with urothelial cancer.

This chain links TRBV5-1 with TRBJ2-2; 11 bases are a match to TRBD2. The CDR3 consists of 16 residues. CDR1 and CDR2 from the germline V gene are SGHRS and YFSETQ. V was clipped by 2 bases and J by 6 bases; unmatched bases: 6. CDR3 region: CASSLFSGRAPGELFF. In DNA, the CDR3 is TGCGCCAGCAGCTTATTTAGCGGGAGGGCCCCCGGGGAGCTGTTTTTT.

CDR3: CAISGTVGVTDGLNTQYF. CDR3 DNA sequence: TGTGCCATCAGTGGAACGGTGGGTGTAACCGATGGGCTGAATACGCAGTATTTT. The chain uses TRBV10-3 and TRBJ2-3; D call uncertain. CDR3 length: 18 amino acids. Trimming stripped 4 bases from V and 7 bases from J, with 27 bases between. Germline CDR1 and CDR2: ENHRY and SYGVKD.

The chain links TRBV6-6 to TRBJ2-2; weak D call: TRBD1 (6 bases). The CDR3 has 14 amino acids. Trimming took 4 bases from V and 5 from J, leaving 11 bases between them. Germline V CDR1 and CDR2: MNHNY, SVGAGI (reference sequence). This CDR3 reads CASSLGARTGELFF. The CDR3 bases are TGTGCCAGCAGTTTGGGGGCTAGGACCGGGGAGCTGTTTTTT.

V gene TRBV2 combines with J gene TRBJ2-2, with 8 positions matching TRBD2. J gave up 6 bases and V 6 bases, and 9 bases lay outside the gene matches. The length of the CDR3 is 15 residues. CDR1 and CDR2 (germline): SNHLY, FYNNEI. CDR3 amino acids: CASRVLAGYAGELFF. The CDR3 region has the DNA TGTGCCAGCAGGGTATTAGCGGGATATGCCGGGGAGCTGTTTTTT.

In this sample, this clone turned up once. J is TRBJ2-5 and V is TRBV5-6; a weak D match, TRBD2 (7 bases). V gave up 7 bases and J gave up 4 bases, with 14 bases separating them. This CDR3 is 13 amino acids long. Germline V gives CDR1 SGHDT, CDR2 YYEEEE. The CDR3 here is CASVRGGGETQYF. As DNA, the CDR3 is TGTGCCAGCGTAAGAGGGGGGGGAGAGACCCAGTACTTC.

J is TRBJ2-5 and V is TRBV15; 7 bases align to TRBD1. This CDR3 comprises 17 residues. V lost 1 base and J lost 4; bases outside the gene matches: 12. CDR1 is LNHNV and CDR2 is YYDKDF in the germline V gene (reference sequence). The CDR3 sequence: CATSRVGDRELGETQYF. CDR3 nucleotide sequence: TGTGCCACCAGCAGAGTAGGAGACAGGGAGCTCGGAGAGACCCAGTACTTC.

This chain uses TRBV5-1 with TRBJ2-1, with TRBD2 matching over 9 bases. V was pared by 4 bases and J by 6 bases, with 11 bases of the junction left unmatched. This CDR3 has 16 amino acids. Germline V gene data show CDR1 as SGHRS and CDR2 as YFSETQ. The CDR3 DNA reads TGCGCCAGCAGCGAGAGAGCGGGGGGCGGTATCAATGAGCAGTTCTTC. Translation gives CASSERAGGGINEQFF. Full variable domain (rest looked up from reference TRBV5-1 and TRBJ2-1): KAGVTQTPRYLIKTRGQQVTLSCSPISGHRSVSWYQQTPGQGLQFLFEYFSETQRNKGNFPGRFSGRQFSNSRSEMNVSTLELGDSALYLCASSERAGGGINEQFFGPGTRLTVL.

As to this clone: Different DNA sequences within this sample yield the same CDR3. The CDR3 DNA is TGTGCCAGCAGTGAACGGCAGGGTGGCGAGCAGTACTTC. Residues: CASSERQGGEQYF. The chain carries TRBV2 and TRBJ2-7; maybe TRBD1 (5 bases). The germline V gene encodes CDR1 SNHLY and CDR2 FYNNEI. V was shortened by 2 bases and J by 6 bases, with 11 bases between the two germline ends. This CDR3 is built from 13 residues.

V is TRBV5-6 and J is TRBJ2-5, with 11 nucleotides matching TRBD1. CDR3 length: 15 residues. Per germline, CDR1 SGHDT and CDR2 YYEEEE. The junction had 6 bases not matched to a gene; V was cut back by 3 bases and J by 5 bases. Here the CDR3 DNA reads TGTGCCAGCAGCTGGAGGACAGGGGGCTTTGAGACCCAGTACTTC. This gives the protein CASSWRTGGFETQYF.

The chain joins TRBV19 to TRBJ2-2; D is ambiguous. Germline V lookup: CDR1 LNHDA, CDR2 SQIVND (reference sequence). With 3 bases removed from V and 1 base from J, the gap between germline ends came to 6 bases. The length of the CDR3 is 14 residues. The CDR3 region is CASSISLNTGELFF. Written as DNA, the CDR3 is TGTGCCAGTAGTATTAGCCTGAACACCGGGGAGCTGTTTTTT.